This TCR beta chain was identified during a study of technical replicates of blood from a few donors. Sequenced by immunoSEQ multiplex PCR; TCRdb stores in-frame clones only, minus some. Of 95,000 to 100,000 clones in the sample, approximately 96% were seen once. Trimming stripped 2 bases from V and 0 bases from J, with 10 bases between. Germline lookup yields CDR1 MDHEN and CDR2 SYDVKM. The CDR3 length is 15 residues. This chain joins TRBV28 and TRBJ1-2; D might be TRBD1 (5 bases). The source material was T cells isolated from PBMCs. This TCR was sampled from a human donor in good health. The chain's CDR3 is CASSLQGGANYGYTF. The CDR3 nucleotides read TGTGCCAGCAGTTTACAGGGAGGGGCTAACTATGGCTACACCTTC.